This T cell receptor beta chain comes out of a study of T cells in Graves' hyperthyroidism and ophthalmopathy. The investigators amplified TCR beta CDR3 regions from RNA transcripts. Carried out on the TCR CDR3, a first-round RT-PCR used the HTBI primer set. TCRdb analysed the multiplex PCR reads with MiXCR anew, one entry per CDR3 protein. Among approximately 200,000 distinct CDR3 sequences listed, around 20% were seen once. Germline-derived CDR1 and CDR2 are SGHTA and FQGNSA. Trimming at V came to 5 bases and at J to 5 bases, leaving 8 bases not matched to a gene. The CDR3 covers 14 residues. This clonotype was detected ten times or more.

The V call is TRBV7-2, the J call TRBJ2-5; 7 nucleotides align to TRBD2. This TCR was recovered from a middle-aged man with Graves' hyperthyroidism. The sequenced sample consisted of blood. This CDR3 reads CASSLRTSTETQYF. The CDR3 DNA reads as TGTGCCAGCAGCCTTCGGACTAGTACGGAGACCCAGTACTTC.